This T cell receptor beta chain was observed in a study of low-dose radiotherapy and immunotherapy resistance in tumors. Study-level background: It was 1 Gy per fraction every two weeks that Cohort 2 received, adding up to 13 Gy over 26 weeks. On a schedule of every two weeks, intravenous cyclophosphamide at a dose of 200 mg/m2 was delivered one day before each radiation and immunotherapy administration.

There are 15 residues in the CDR3. Germline assignment: CDR1 LNHNV and CDR2 YYDKDF (reference sequence). The germline V and J ends were trimmed by 0 bases and 2 bases, with 7 bases remaining between them. Time point described: after trial treatment. Noted treatment: LDRT plus nivolumab, ipilimumab, low-dose cyclophosphamide and aspirin (RACIN trial). TRAV- and TRBV-specific primers were used for first-strand cDNA, which covered alpha and beta chains. TCR amplification used 20 to 25 PCR cycles, a constant-region primer and a V-primer adapter. TCRdb ran MiXCR on the reads and lists one entry per CDR3 protein. The sample has roughly 56,000 distinct CDR3 sequences, about 25% seen once. This clonotype showed up many times.

The genes are TRBV15 and TRBJ2-2, with D tentatively TRBD2 (5 bases). The receptor was derived from a male donor with prostate cancer. This specimen was PBMCs, taken after low-dose radiotherapy plus immunotherapy. The DNA of the CDR3 is TGTGCCACCAGCAGAGACAGGACTAACACCGGGGAGCTGTTTTTT. This codes for CATSRDRTNTGELFF.